This is a list of T cell receptor beta chains from one sample in a study of control samples from healthy donors and cancer patients. Assay used: immunoSEQ multiplex PCR; TCRdb lists only in-frame clones, some missing. The sample lists about 120,000 clones, around 87% occurring once. The sequenced sample was blood. Receptor source: a middle-aged man in good health. Each CDR3 is given with its conserved first and last residue. The D gene is left open where the match is weak. Rows give clone size only sometimes, using once, few, many, or a class for an expanded clone.

CDR3aa: CASSRHRVTSGNTIYF
CDR3nt: TGTGCCAGCAGCAGACACAGGGTTACCTCTGGAAACACCATATATTTT
j_gene: TRBJ1-3
v_gene: TRBV7-9
d_gene: .
abundance: .

CDR3aa: CASGLVKADRVGLDTEAFF
CDR3nt: TGTGCTAGTGGTTTGGTAAAGGCAGACAGGGTGGGGTTGGACACTGAAGCTTTCTTT
j_gene: TRBJ1-1
v_gene: TRBV12-5
d_gene: TRBD1
abundance: .

CDR3aa: CASSTVADYEQYF
CDR3nt: TGTGCCAGTAGTACCGTGGCGGACTACGAGCAGTACTTC
j_gene: TRBJ2-7
v_gene: TRBV19
d_gene: .
abundance: .

CDR3aa: CATSDFGRTEAFF
CDR3nt: TGTGCCACCAGTGATTTTGGGCGCACTGAAGCTTTCTTT
j_gene: TRBJ1-1
v_gene: TRBV24-1
d_gene: .
abundance: .

CDR3aa: CASSVGTGPPHTIYF
CDR3nt: TGTGCCAGCAGCGTAGGAACAGGTCCCCCACACACCATATATTTT
j_gene: TRBJ1-3
v_gene: TRBV9
d_gene: .
abundance: .

CDR3aa: CASSLGGRTEAFF
CDR3nt: TGTGCCAGCAGCCTTGGGGGGAGAACTGAAGCTTTCTTT
j_gene: TRBJ1-1
v_gene: TRBV7-3
d_gene: .
abundance: .

CDR3aa: CATSGGDIDTQYF
CDR3nt: TGTGCCACTAGCGGGGGGGATATAGATACGCAGTATTTT
j_gene: TRBJ2-3
v_gene: TRBV15
d_gene: TRBD2
abundance: .

CDR3aa: CASSRQGEETEAFF
CDR3nt: TGTGCCAGCAGCCGACAGGGGGAGGAGACTGAAGCTTTCTTT
j_gene: TRBJ1-1
v_gene: TRBV11-3
d_gene: TRBD1
abundance: .

CDR3aa: CAWAPTSGGGYAQFF
CDR3nt: TGTGCCTGGGCCCCTACTAGCGGGGGTGGATATGCGCAGTTCTTC
j_gene: TRBJ2-1
v_gene: TRBV30
d_gene: TRBD2
abundance: .

CDR3aa: CASSPQTNYGYTF
CDR3nt: TGTGCCAGCAGCCCCCAGACTAACTATGGCTACACCTTC
j_gene: TRBJ1-2
v_gene: TRBV7-2
d_gene: .
abundance: once

CDR3aa: CASSPTAMNTEAFF
CDR3nt: TGCGCCAGCAGCCCCACTGCCATGAACACTGAAGCTTTCTTT
j_gene: TRBJ1-1
v_gene: TRBV5-1
d_gene: .
abundance: .

CDR3aa: CASSLESGEAKNIQYF
CDR3nt: TGTGCCAGCAGCTTAGAATCCGGGGAAGCCAAAAACATTCAGTACTTC
j_gene: TRBJ2-4
v_gene: TRBV7-6
d_gene: .
abundance: .

CDR3aa: CASSLYVNTGELFF
CDR3nt: TGTGCCAGCAGCTTGTACGTGAACACCGGGGAGCTGTTTTTT
j_gene: TRBJ2-2
v_gene: TRBV5-8
d_gene: .
abundance: .

CDR3aa: CASSQGTTGYNEQFF
CDR3nt: TGTGCCAGCAGCCAAGGGACTACCGGCTACAATGAGCAGTTCTTC
j_gene: TRBJ2-1
v_gene: TRBV3-1/TRBV3-2
d_gene: .
abundance: .

CDR3aa: CASSPDSTQETQYF
CDR3nt: TGCGCCAGCAGTCCAGACTCGACCCAAGAGACCCAGTACTTC
j_gene: TRBJ2-5
v_gene: TRBV5-1
d_gene: .
abundance: .

CDR3aa: CASRPQGGETEAFF
CDR3nt: TGTGCCAGCAGGCCACAGGGGGGTGAGACTGAAGCTTTCTTT
j_gene: TRBJ1-1
v_gene: TRBV2
d_gene: TRBD1
abundance: .

CDR3aa: CASSQDLIGIPQHF
CDR3nt: TGCGCCAGCAGCCAAGATCTTATAGGGATCCCCCAGCATTTT
j_gene: TRBJ1-5
v_gene: TRBV4-3
d_gene: .
abundance: .

CDR3aa: CASSVGLLAGTQETQYF
CDR3nt: TGTGCCAGCAGCGTAGGACTACTAGCGGGTACCCAAGAGACCCAGTACTTC
j_gene: TRBJ2-5
v_gene: TRBV9
d_gene: TRBD2
abundance: .

CDR3aa: CSVEDPNRGRGYTF
CDR3nt: TGCAGCGTTGAAGACCCGAACAGGGGGCGCGGCTACACCTTC
j_gene: TRBJ1-2
v_gene: TRBV29-1
d_gene: TRBD1
abundance: .

CDR3aa: CASSARHNVHEQYF
CDR3nt: TGTGCCAGCAGCGCGCGGCACAATGTCCACGAGCAGTACTTC
j_gene: TRBJ2-7
v_gene: TRBV7-9
d_gene: .
abundance: .

CDR3aa: CSVAHRTGYQETQYF
CDR3nt: TGCAGCGTTGCTCACCGGACTGGGTACCAAGAGACCCAGTACTTC
j_gene: TRBJ2-5
v_gene: TRBV29-1
d_gene: .
abundance: once

CDR3aa: CASRPGSRTDTQYF
CDR3nt: TGTGCCAGCAGGCCCGGGAGCCGCACAGATACGCAGTATTTT
j_gene: TRBJ2-3
v_gene: TRBV7-2
d_gene: .
abundance: .

CDR3aa: CATRLWDLYNSPLHF
CDR3nt: TGTGCCACTCGACTCTGGGATCTATATAATTCACCCCTCCACTTT
j_gene: TRBJ1-6
v_gene: TRBV5-6
d_gene: .
abundance: once

CDR3aa: CASSPLGLTRNTIYF
CDR3nt: TGCGCCAGCAGCCCTTTGGGCCTTACGAGAAACACCATATATTTT
j_gene: TRBJ1-3
v_gene: TRBV4-1
d_gene: .
abundance: .

CDR3aa: CASSEQGAGNQPQHF
CDR3nt: TGTGCCAGCAGTGAACAGGGGGCTGGCAATCAGCCCCAGCATTTT
j_gene: TRBJ1-5
v_gene: TRBV2
d_gene: TRBD1
abundance: .

CDR3aa: CASSGQRNEKLFF
CDR3nt: TGTGCCAGTAGCGGACAGAGGAATGAAAAACTGTTTTTT
j_gene: TRBJ1-4
v_gene: TRBV19
d_gene: .
abundance: .

CDR3aa: CASSPLGVAGGYNEQFF
CDR3nt: TGCGCCAGCAGCCCCCTGGGGGTAGCGGGGGGCTACAATGAGCAGTTCTTC
j_gene: TRBJ2-1
v_gene: TRBV4-3
d_gene: TRBD2
abundance: few

CDR3aa: CASSQEAGAGELFF
CDR3nt: TGTGCCAGCAGCCAGGAAGCGGGCGCCGGGGAGCTGTTTTTT
j_gene: TRBJ2-2
v_gene: TRBV16
d_gene: .
abundance: .

CDR3aa: CASSPGTNTGELFF
CDR3nt: TGTGCCAGCAGTCCCGGCACAAACACCGGGGAGCTGTTTTTT
j_gene: TRBJ2-2
v_gene: TRBV27
d_gene: .
abundance: .

CDR3aa: CAISEYGGATEAFF
CDR3nt: TGTGCCATCAGTGAGTACGGGGGGGCGACTGAAGCTTTCTTT
j_gene: TRBJ1-1
v_gene: TRBV10-3
d_gene: .
abundance: .

CDR3aa: CASRRQGITEAFF
CDR3nt: TGCGCCAGCAGAAGACAGGGAATCACTGAAGCTTTCTTT
j_gene: TRBJ1-1
v_gene: TRBV10-2
d_gene: TRBD1
abundance: .

CDR3aa: CASSPQVDRNCQPQHF
CDR3nt: TGTGCCAGCAGCCCCCAGGTCGACAGGAATTGTCAGCCCCAGCATTTT
j_gene: TRBJ1-5
v_gene: TRBV14
d_gene: .
abundance: .

CDR3aa: CASGLGQGSGQPQHF
CDR3nt: TGTGCTAGTGGTTTGGGACAGGGGTCGGGTCAGCCCCAGCATTTT
j_gene: TRBJ1-5
v_gene: TRBV12-5
d_gene: TRBD1
abundance: .

CDR3aa: CASNPTGPTEAFF
CDR3nt: TGTGCCAGCAACCCAACAGGGCCCACTGAAGCTTTCTTT
j_gene: TRBJ1-1
v_gene: TRBV28
d_gene: .
abundance: .

CDR3aa: CASSIEGGGKTQYF
CDR3nt: TGTGCCAGTAGTATAGAAGGCGGGGGGAAGACCCAGTACTTC
j_gene: TRBJ2-5
v_gene: TRBV19
d_gene: TRBD2
abundance: once

CDR3aa: CASSLGTGGGEQYF
CDR3nt: TGTGCCAGCAGCTTGGGGACAGGGGGTGGCGAGCAATACTTC
j_gene: TRBJ2-7
v_gene: TRBV7-9
d_gene: TRBD1
abundance: .

CDR3aa: CASSLVSGNTEAFF
CDR3nt: TGCGCCAGCAGCTTGGTTTCGGGTAACACTGAAGCTTTCTTT
j_gene: TRBJ1-1
v_gene: TRBV5-1
d_gene: .
abundance: .

CDR3aa: CASSLNRAAGRETQYF
CDR3nt: TGTGCCAGCAGCTTAAATCGCGCGGCAGGGCGAGAGACCCAGTACTTC
j_gene: TRBJ2-5
v_gene: TRBV11-2
d_gene: .
abundance: .

CDR3aa: CASSPGSSRSPNTEAFF
CDR3nt: TGCGCCAGCAGCCCAGGGTCGTCCAGAAGTCCAAACACTGAAGCTTTCTTT
j_gene: TRBJ1-1
v_gene: TRBV23-1
d_gene: .
abundance: .

CDR3aa: CASSPQGPIRFF
CDR3nt: TGTGCCAGCAGCCCCCAGGGGCCTATACGGTTTTTC
j_gene: TRBJ2-6
v_gene: TRBV7-2
d_gene: .
abundance: once

CDR3aa: CASSQVRTGGKEQYF
CDR3nt: TGTGCCAGCAGCCAAGTGAGGACAGGGGGCAAGGAGCAGTACTTC
j_gene: TRBJ2-7
v_gene: TRBV4-2
d_gene: TRBD1
abundance: .

CDR3aa: CASSLGQSISYEQYF
CDR3nt: TGCGCCAGCAGCTTGGGACAGAGTATCTCCTACGAGCAGTACTTC
j_gene: TRBJ2-7
v_gene: TRBV5-1
d_gene: .
abundance: .

CDR3aa: CASRTDGQGINTGELFF
CDR3nt: TGCGCCAGCAGAACGGACGGACAGGGGATTAACACCGGGGAGCTGTTTTTT
j_gene: TRBJ2-2
v_gene: TRBV4-3
d_gene: TRBD1
abundance: .

CDR3aa: CASSRGGNYEQYF
CDR3nt: TGTGCCAGCAGCCGCGGGGGGAACTACGAGCAGTACTTC
j_gene: TRBJ2-7
v_gene: TRBV5-5
d_gene: TRBD2
abundance: .

CDR3aa: CASSLGGRMDFADTQYF
CDR3nt: TGTGCCAGCAGCTTGGGGGGTAGGATGGACTTTGCAGATACGCAGTATTTT
j_gene: TRBJ2-3
v_gene: TRBV5-4
d_gene: .
abundance: .

CDR3aa: CSASPAGVGSYNEQFF
CDR3nt: TGCAGTGCTAGTCCCGCGGGGGTTGGCTCCTACAATGAGCAGTTCTTC
j_gene: TRBJ2-1
v_gene: TRBV20-1
d_gene: TRBD2
abundance: .

CDR3aa: CASSLATGTGHSPLHF
CDR3nt: TGTGCCAGCAGCCTAGCTACCGGGACCGGACATTCACCCCTCCACTTT
j_gene: TRBJ1-6
v_gene: TRBV7-2
d_gene: .
abundance: once

CDR3aa: CASSLLGTGDAGELFF
CDR3nt: TGTGCCAGCAGCTTACTAGGGACAGGGGATGCCGGGGAGCTGTTTTTT
j_gene: TRBJ2-2
v_gene: TRBV7-8
d_gene: TRBD1
abundance: .

CDR3aa: CASSPLSGQVSGANVLTF
CDR3nt: TGTGCCAGCAGTCCTCTATCGGGACAGGTCTCTGGGGCCAACGTCCTGACTTTC
j_gene: TRBJ2-6
v_gene: TRBV25-1
d_gene: TRBD1
abundance: .

CDR3aa: CSVVSDYNQPQHF
CDR3nt: TGCAGCGTTGTTTCTGACTACAATCAGCCCCAGCATTTT
j_gene: TRBJ1-5
v_gene: TRBV29-1
d_gene: .
abundance: .

CDR3aa: CASTSRDRGNTIYF
CDR3nt: TGTGCCAGCACCTCCCGGGACCGCGGAAACACCATATATTTT
j_gene: TRBJ1-3
v_gene: TRBV5-4
d_gene: .
abundance: medium-sized

CDR3aa: CASSQNQRGETQYF
CDR3nt: TGCGCCAGCAGCCAAAATCAGAGGGGAGAGACCCAGTACTTC
j_gene: TRBJ2-5
v_gene: TRBV4-1
d_gene: .
abundance: .

CDR3aa: CASSARLAGGDEQYF
CDR3nt: TGTGCCAGCAGCGCCCGACTAGCGGGGGGAGACGAGCAGTACTTC
j_gene: TRBJ2-7
v_gene: TRBV7-8
d_gene: TRBD2
abundance: .

CDR3aa: CASRGQGRANYGYTF
CDR3nt: TGTGCCAGCCGAGGACAGGGTCGAGCTAACTATGGCTACACCTTC
j_gene: TRBJ1-2
v_gene: TRBV28
d_gene: TRBD1
abundance: .

CDR3aa: CASSLGRGLIWEQYF
CDR3nt: TGTGCCAGCAGTTTAGGTAGGGGCCTCATATGGGAGCAGTACTTC
j_gene: TRBJ2-7
v_gene: TRBV27
d_gene: .
abundance: medium-sized